A selection of T cell receptor beta chains follows, all from one sample in a study of OX40 agonist ivuxolimab in advanced cancers. Produced via immunoSEQ multiplex PCR; TCRdb's table is partial and in-frame only. The sample shows 90,000 to 120,000 clones, approximately 90% of them seen only once. The material sequenced was CD4+ or CD8+ T cells sorted from blood, taken in a trial of the OX40 agonist ivuxolimab. Source of these receptors: an adult with an advanced solid tumor such as melanoma, head and neck, liver or kidney cancer. Both conserved end residues are part of each CDR3. The D gene is left open where the match is weak. Size is stated for part of the rows, as once, few or many counts, or as a class when the clone is expanded.

abundance,d_gene,j_gene,v_gene,CDR3aa,CDR3nt
-,-,TRBJ2-1,TRBV28,CASTYDGYNGQFF,TGTGCCAGCACTTACGACGGATACAATGGGCAGTTCTTC
-,TRBD1,TRBJ1-4,TRBV25-1,CASSEQGASNEKLFF,TGTGCCAGCAGTGAACAGGGGGCGTCTAATGAAAAACTGTTTTTT
-,TRBD1,TRBJ1-2,TRBV15,CATSRSTGGNGYTF,TGTGCCACCAGCAGATCCACAGGGGGGAATGGCTACACCTTC
-,TRBD1,TRBJ1-4,TRBV30,CAWQGQGYEKLFF,TGTGCCTGGCAGGGACAGGGGTATGAAAAACTGTTTTTT
-,-,TRBJ2-7,TRBV9,CASSKGHFSYEQYF,TGTGCCAGCAGCAAGGGACATTTCTCCTACGAGCAGTACTTC
-,-,TRBJ2-1,TRBV14,CASSLKNEQFF,TGTGCCAGCAGTCTTAAAAATGAGCAGTTCTTC
-,-,TRBJ1-5,TRBV4-3,CASSQEIGRGLGANQPQHF,TGCGCCAGCAGCCAAGAAATTGGACGGGGGCTCGGGGCCAATCAGCCCCAGCATTTT
-,TRBD1,TRBJ1-5,TRBV28,CASWTGSSQPQHF,TGTGCCAGTTGGACAGGGTCGAGTCAGCCCCAGCATTTT
-,TRBD2,TRBJ2-3,TRBV4-1,CASSHPGTLAGGTDTQYF,TGCGCCAGCAGCCACCCGGGGACTTTAGCGGGGGGCACAGATACGCAGTATTTT
-,TRBD2,TRBJ2-1,TRBV19,CASSMVTSMGNEQFF,TGTGCCAGTAGTATGGTGACTAGCATGGGGAATGAGCAGTTCTTC
-,-,TRBJ2-5,TRBV28,CASRVQETQYF,TGTGCCAGCAGGGTCCAAGAGACCCAGTACTTC
once,-,TRBJ2-7,TRBV27,CATRAGDSYYEQYF,TGTGCCACTCGGGCGGGGGACAGCTACTACGAGCAGTACTTC
-,-,TRBJ2-3,TRBV7-3,CASSFTNTDTQYF,TGTGCCAGCAGCTTCACTAACACAGATACGCAGTATTTT
-,-,TRBJ2-2,TRBV10-1,CASSESRAGNTGELFF,TGCGCCAGCAGTGAGTCTCGGGCAGGGAACACCGGGGAGCTGTTTTTT
-,TRBD2,TRBJ2-2,TRBV5-1,CASSMGLGGTGELFF,TGCGCCAGCAGCATGGGACTAGGCGGAACCGGGGAGCTGTTTTTT
-,-,TRBJ2-1,TRBV7-2,CASSLTRVYEQFF,TGTGCCAGCAGCTTAACCAGGGTCTATGAGCAGTTCTTC
-,TRBD1,TRBJ2-1,TRBV7-3,CASSGYRGNEQFF,TGTGCCAGCAGCGGCTACAGGGGGAATGAGCAGTTCTTC
-,-,TRBJ2-7,TRBV5-1,CASSFSGSSYEQYF,TGCGCCAGCAGCTTTTCGGGTAGCTCCTACGAGCAGTACTTC
-,-,TRBJ1-2,TRBV6-1,CASPIQGNYGYTF,TGTGCCAGCCCCATACAGGGCAACTATGGCTACACCTTC
-,-,TRBJ2-5,TRBV2,CASKNSGGPETQYF,TGTGCCAGCAAGAACTCAGGGGGGCCAGAGACCCAGTACTTC
-,TRBD2,TRBJ2-1,TRBV27,CASSFRDYDEQFF,TGTGCCAGCAGTTTCCGGGACTACGATGAGCAGTTCTTC
-,TRBD1,TRBJ1-5,TRBV19,CASTPWDSDSNQPQHF,TGTGCCAGTACGCCCTGGGACAGTGATAGCAATCAGCCCCAGCATTTT
-,-,TRBJ2-2,TRBV6-5,CASGYLTRNTGELFF,TGTGCCAGCGGTTACTTGACTCGAAACACCGGGGAGCTGTTTTTT
-,-,TRBJ2-5,TRBV4-1,CASSQDRFTDLQETQYF,TGCGCCAGCAGCCAAGATAGATTCACGGACCTACAAGAGACCCAGTACTTC
few,TRBD2,TRBJ2-5,TRBV28,CASSFGRDPEHQETQYF,TGTGCCAGCAGTTTTGGGAGGGACCCAGAGCATCAAGAGACCCAGTACTTC
-,TRBD2,TRBJ2-3,TRBV28,CASIQYPGLAGTWGTDTQYF,TGTGCCAGCATCCAATACCCGGGACTAGCGGGAACATGGGGCACAGATACGCAGTATTTT
-,-,TRBJ1-1,TRBV28,CASSPGSMNTEAFF,TGTGCCAGCAGTCCGGGGTCAATGAACACTGAAGCTTTCTTT
few,TRBD1,TRBJ2-2,TRBV7-3,CASSFAQGVTGELFF,TGTGCCAGCAGCTTCGCACAGGGGGTCACCGGGGAGCTGTTTTTT
once,-,TRBJ1-5,TRBV4-2,CASSQGTDSNQPQHF,TGTGCCAGCAGCCAAGGCACAGATAGCAATCAGCCCCAGCATTTT
-,TRBD2,TRBJ2-4,TRBV4-2,CASSQGAGRDIQYF,TGTGCCAGCAGCCAAGGGGCAGGGAGGGACATTCAGTACTTC
-,-,TRBJ1-5,TRBV10-2,CASSETGRVPQHF,TGCGCCAGCAGTGAGACAGGGAGGGTGCCCCAGCATTTT
-,TRBD1,TRBJ2-1,TRBV7-7,CASSSTGTGGPSSYNEQFF,TGTGCTAGCAGCTCAACCGGGACAGGGGGCCCGAGCTCCTACAATGAGCAGTTCTTC
-,TRBD2,TRBJ2-5,TRBV11-2,CASSLGLAGAGETQYF,TGTGCCAGCAGCTTAGGACTAGCGGGAGCTGGAGAGACCCAGTACTTC
once,-,TRBJ1-5,TRBV9,CASSVGAGQPQHF,TGTGCCAGCAGCGTAGGGGCTGGACAGCCCCAGCATTTT
-,-,TRBJ1-2,TRBV5-6,CASSLSHRGYTF,TGTGCCAGCAGCCTTTCTCACCGTGGCTACACCTTC
-,-,TRBJ2-7,TRBV10-1,CASSESDFHEQYF,TGCGCCAGCAGTGAGTCGGACTTCCACGAGCAGTACTTC
-,TRBD1,TRBJ2-2,TRBV6-1,CASQDRGGGELFF,TGTGCCAGCCAGGACAGGGGAGGCGGGGAGCTGTTTTTT
-,-,TRBJ2-7,TRBV7-9,CASRTGSYEVGEQYF,TGTGCCAGCCGTACAGGATCCTATGAGGTCGGCGAGCAGTACTTC
-,-,TRBJ2-3,TRBV9,CASSVTSTDTQYF,TGTGCCAGCAGCGTTACTAGCACAGATACGCAGTATTTT
few,TRBD2,TRBJ2-7,TRBV18,CASSPGLAGSSSYEQYF,TGTGCCAGCTCACCCGGGCTAGCGGGCAGTTCGTCCTACGAGCAGTACTTC
-,-,TRBJ2-1,TRBV5-4,CASSLADPGREQFF,TGTGCCAGCAGCTTGGCTGACCCGGGACGAGAGCAGTTCTTC
-,TRBD1,TRBJ2-7,TRBV11-1,CASSLAGTGFEQYF,TGTGCCAGCAGCTTGGCCGGGACAGGGTTCGAGCAGTACTTC
-,-,TRBJ1-5,TRBV28,CASRPGNYNQPQHF,TGTGCCAGCCGCCCAGGGAACTACAATCAGCCCCAGCATTTT
-,TRBD1,TRBJ1-2,TRBV7-9,CASSRGQGGGYTF,TGTGCCAGCAGTAGGGGACAGGGCGGCGGCTACACCTTC
-,-,TRBJ1-4,TRBV5-1,CASSPRTETEKLFF,TGCGCCAGCAGCCCTAGGACGGAAACGGAAAAACTGTTTTTT
-,-,TRBJ1-5,TRBV15,CATGDTLHQPQHF,TGTGCCACCGGCGACACGCTTCATCAGCCCCAGCATTTT
-,-,TRBJ1-3,TRBV5-1,CASSLDRSSGNTIYF,TGCGCCAGCAGCTTGGACCGCAGCTCTGGAAACACCATATATTTT
once,TRBD1,TRBJ1-1,TRBV29-1,CSVVRGHDTEAFF,TGCAGCGTTGTGAGGGGGCATGACACTGAAGCTTTCTTT
-,-,TRBJ1-5,TRBV10-3,CAIRGDWAQPQHF,TGTGCCATCAGGGGGGACTGGGCACAGCCCCAGCATTTT
-,-,TRBJ1-4,TRBV5-1,CASSMATNEKLFF,TGCGCCAGCAGCATGGCAACTAATGAAAAACTGTTTTTT
-,-,TRBJ1-3,TRBV28,CASSLSGGRAGNTIYF,TGTGCCAGCAGTTTATCGGGGGGCAGGGCTGGAAACACCATATATTTT